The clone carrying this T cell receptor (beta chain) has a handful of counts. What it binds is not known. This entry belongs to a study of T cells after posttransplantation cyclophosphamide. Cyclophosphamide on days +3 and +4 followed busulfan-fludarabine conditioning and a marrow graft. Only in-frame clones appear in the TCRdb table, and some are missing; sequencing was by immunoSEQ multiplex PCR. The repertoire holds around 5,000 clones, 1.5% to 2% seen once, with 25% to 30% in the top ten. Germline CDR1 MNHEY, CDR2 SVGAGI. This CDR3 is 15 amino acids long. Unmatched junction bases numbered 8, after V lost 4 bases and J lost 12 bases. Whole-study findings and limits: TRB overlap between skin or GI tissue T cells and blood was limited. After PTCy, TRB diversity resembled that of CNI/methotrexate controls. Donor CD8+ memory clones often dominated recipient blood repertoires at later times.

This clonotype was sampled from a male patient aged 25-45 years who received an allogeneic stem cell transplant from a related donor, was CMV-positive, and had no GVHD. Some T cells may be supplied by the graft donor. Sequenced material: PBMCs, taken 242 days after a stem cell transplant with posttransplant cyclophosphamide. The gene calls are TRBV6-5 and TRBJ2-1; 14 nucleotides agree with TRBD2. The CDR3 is CASSSGLAGVRGQFF. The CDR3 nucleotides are TGTGCCAGCAGTTCGGGACTAGCGGGAGTTCGAGGGCAGTTCTTC.